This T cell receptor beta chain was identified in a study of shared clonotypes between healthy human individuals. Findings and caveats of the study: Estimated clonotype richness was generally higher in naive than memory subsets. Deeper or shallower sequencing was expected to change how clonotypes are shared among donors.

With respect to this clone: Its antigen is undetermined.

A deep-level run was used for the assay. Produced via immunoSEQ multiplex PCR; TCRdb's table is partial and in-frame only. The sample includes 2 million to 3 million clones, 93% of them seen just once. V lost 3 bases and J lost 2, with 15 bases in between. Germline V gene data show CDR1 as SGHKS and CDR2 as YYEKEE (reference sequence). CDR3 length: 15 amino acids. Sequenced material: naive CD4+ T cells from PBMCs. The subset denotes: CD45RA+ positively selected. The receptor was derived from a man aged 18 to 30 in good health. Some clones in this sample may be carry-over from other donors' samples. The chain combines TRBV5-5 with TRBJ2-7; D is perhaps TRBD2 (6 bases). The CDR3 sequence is CASSSGTRQTYEQYF. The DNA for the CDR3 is TGTGCCAGCAGCTCAGGGACTCGCCAAACCTACGAGCAGTACTTC.